Sequencing of this T cell receptor beta chain was carried out in a study of neurological immune-mediated disorders. MiXCR, applied by TCRdb to the 5' RACE reads, yields one record per CDR3 protein. The sample consists of 55,000 to 75,000 distinct CDR3 sequences, roughly 5.6% of them appearing once. Libraries used 2 million unsorted PBMCs kept frozen in RNAlater. Study-level results: Private repertoires in all groups were suggested by the absence of shared CDR3 amino acid sequences among expanded clones across subjects. Phylogenetic grouping placed 18 of 34 multiple sclerosis patients' repertoires in one related-CDR3 cluster, a possible signature.

Germline loops: CDR1 DFQATT, CDR2 SNEGSKA (reference sequence). The CDR3 totals 12 residues. V gave up 3 bases and J gave up 2 bases, with 8 bases separating them. This clonotype was seen at least ten times. Its antigen is undetermined. Sequenced: PBMCs. The chain links TRBV20-1 to TRBJ2-7; perhaps TRBD1 as D (5 bases). The source is a woman aged 25 to 39 with multiple sclerosis. CDR3 bases: TGCAGTGCTAGGGGCAGGGCCTACGAGCAGTACTTC. This sequence encodes CSARGRAYEQYF.